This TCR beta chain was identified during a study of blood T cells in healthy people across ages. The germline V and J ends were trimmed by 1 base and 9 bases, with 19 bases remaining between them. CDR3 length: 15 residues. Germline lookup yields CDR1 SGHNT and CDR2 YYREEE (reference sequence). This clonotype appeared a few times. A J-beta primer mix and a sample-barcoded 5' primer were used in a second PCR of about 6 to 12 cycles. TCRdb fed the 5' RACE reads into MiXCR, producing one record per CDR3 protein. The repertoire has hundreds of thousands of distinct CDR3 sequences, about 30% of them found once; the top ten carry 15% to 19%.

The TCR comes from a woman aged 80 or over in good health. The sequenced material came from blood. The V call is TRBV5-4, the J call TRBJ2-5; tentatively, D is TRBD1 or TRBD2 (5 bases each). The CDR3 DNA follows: TGTGCCAGCAGCTTGACGGGAATAGCACAGGAGGCCCAGTACTTC. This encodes CASSLTGIAQEAQYF.